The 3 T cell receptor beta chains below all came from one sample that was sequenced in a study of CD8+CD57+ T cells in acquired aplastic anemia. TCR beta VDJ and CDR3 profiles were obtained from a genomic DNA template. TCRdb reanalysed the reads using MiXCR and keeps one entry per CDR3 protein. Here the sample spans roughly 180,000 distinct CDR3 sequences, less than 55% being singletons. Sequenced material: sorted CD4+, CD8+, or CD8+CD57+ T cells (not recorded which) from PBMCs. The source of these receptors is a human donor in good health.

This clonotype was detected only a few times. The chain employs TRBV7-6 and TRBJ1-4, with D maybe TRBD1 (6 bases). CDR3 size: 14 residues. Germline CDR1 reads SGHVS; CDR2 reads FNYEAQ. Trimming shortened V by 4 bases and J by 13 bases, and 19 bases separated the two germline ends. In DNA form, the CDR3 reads TGTGCCAGCAGCTCGGACAGTACTAACGCCAGACTGTTTTTT. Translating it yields CASSSDSTNARLFF.

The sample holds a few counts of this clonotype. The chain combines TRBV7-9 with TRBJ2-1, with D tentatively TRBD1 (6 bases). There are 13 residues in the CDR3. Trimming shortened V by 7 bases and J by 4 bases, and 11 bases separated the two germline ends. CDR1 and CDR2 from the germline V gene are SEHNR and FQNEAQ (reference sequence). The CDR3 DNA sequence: TGTGCCAGCAAAGAGGGGGTTTACAATGAGCAGTTCTTC. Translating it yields CASKEGVYNEQFF.

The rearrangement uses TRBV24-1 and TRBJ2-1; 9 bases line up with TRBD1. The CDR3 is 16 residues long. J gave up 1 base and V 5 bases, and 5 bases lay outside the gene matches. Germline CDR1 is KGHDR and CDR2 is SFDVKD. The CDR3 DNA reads TGTGCCACCAGTGGTCCGGGACAGGGTTCCTACAATGAGCAGTTCTTC. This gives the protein CATSGPGQGSYNEQFF.